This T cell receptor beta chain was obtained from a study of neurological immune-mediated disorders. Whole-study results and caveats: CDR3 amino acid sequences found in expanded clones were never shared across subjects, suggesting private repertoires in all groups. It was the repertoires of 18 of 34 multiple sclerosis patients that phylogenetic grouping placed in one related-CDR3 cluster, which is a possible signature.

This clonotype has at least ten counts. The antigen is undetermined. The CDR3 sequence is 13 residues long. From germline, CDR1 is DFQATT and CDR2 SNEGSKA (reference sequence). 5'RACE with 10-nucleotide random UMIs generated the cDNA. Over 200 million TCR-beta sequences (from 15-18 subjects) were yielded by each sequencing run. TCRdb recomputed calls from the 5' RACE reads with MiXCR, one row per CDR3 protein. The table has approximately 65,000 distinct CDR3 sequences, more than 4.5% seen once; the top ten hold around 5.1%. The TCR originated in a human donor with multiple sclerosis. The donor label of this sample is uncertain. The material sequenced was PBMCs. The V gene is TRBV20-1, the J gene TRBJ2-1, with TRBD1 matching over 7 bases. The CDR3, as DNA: TGCAGCGCGCGGACAGGAACGTACAATGAGCAGTTCTTC. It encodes CSARTGTYNEQFF.